This is a list of T cell receptor beta chains from one sample in a study of technical replicates of blood from a handful of donors. The protocol was immunoSEQ multiplex PCR, while the TCRdb copy is restricted to in-frame clones and leaves out a portion. The table has under 65,000 clones, about 90% seen once. The sequencing sample was made of PBMCs. Receptors were obtained from a human donor in good health. Some clones in this sample may be carry-over from other donors' samples. The CDR3 runs from the conserved cysteine through the conserved F or W. A D gene is named only where the DNA matches it firmly. Only part of the rows carry a size: once, few, many, or a class if the clone is expanded.

j_call clone_size d_call v_call cdr3_nt cdr3_aa
TRBJ2-5 . . TRBV7-9 TGTGCCAGCAGCGCATACGGAGCCCAAGAGACCCAGTACTTC CASSAYGAQETQYF
TRBJ2-3 . . TRBV6-6 TGTGCCAGCAGTAAGACATATTATCCAGATACGCAGTATTTT CASSKTYYPDTQYF
TRBJ1-3 . . TRBV30 TGTGCCAGCACCGGAGACAGTTCTGGAAACACCATATATTTT CASTGDSSGNTIYF
TRBJ1-6 . TRBD1 TRBV5-1 TGCGCCAGCAGCCCGGGGACAGGGGGTAATTCACCCCTCCACTTT CASSPGTGGNSPLHF
TRBJ2-7 . . TRBV2 TGTGCCAGCAGCCCGTGGCACGAGCAGTACTTC CASSPWHEQYF
TRBJ2-7 . TRBD1 TRBV7-2 TGTGCCAGCAGCCAATACGGACAGGGCCACGAGCAGTACTTC CASSQYGQGHEQYF
TRBJ2-5 . . TRBV5-1 TGCGCCAGCAGATCCACCGGGTCAGAGACCCAGTACTTC CASRSTGSETQYF
TRBJ2-2 . . TRBV7-3 TGTGCCAGCAGTCCCGAGACTGCGCTGGGGGAGCTGTTTTTT CASSPETALGELFF
TRBJ2-4 . TRBD1 TRBV2 TGTGCCAGCAGTGGGGACAGCAGCATTCAGTACTTC CASSGDSSIQYF
TRBJ1-4 once TRBD1 TRBV5-1 TGCGCCAGCAGCCTCCGGGGACAGGGGTATGAAAAACTGTTTTTT CASSLRGQGYEKLFF
TRBJ2-7 . . TRBV7-2 TGTGCCAGCAGCCCTTTTTGGGTAGCCGCCTACGAGCAGTACTTC CASSPFWVAAYEQYF
TRBJ1-2 . . TRBV5-4 TGTGCCAGCAGCCTTCGCGAGGGTAGAGGTCATGGCTACACCTTC CASSLREGRGHGYTF
TRBJ2-3 once . TRBV2 TGTGCCAGCAGCTCCGGACAAACGGCCTCGAATACGCAGTATTTT CASSSGQTASNTQYF
TRBJ2-7 . . TRBV7-2 TGTGCCAGCAGCTTAGTTCAGGGGGAGGACGAGCAGTACTTC CASSLVQGEDEQYF
TRBJ1-4 . . TRBV5-4 TGTGCCAGCAGCCCCACGGGGGGGGACGAAAAACTGTTTTTT CASSPTGGDEKLFF
TRBJ1-2 . . TRBV5-1 TGCGCCAGCAGCAAGGACAATTCAAACTATGGCTACACCTTC CASSKDNSNYGYTF
TRBJ1-5 . TRBD1 TRBV5-1 TGCGCCAGCAGCTTGGAGGGACAGGGAGGGACGGGAGATAAGCCCCAGCATTTT CASSLEGQGGTGDKPQHF
TRBJ2-3 . . TRBV7-9 TGTGCCAGCAGCTTACCGTCTACAGATACGCAGTATTTT CASSLPSTDTQYF
TRBJ2-2 . TRBD2 TRBV2 TGTGCCAGCACTCGACTAGCGGGAGGTCGGGGCACCGGGGAGCTGTTTTTT CASTRLAGGRGTGELFF
TRBJ1-3 once TRBD1 TRBV5-1 TGCGCCAGCAGCTTGGCCGGGCAGGGGGCGAACACCATATATTTT CASSLAGQGANTIYF
TRBJ1-1 . . TRBV28 TGTGCCAGCAGCCCCAGTATTGAAGCTTTCTTT CASSPSIEAFF
TRBJ2-4 . TRBD1 TRBV4-3 TGCGCCAGCAGCCAGGGACAGAGTGGGGCCAAAAACATTCAGTACTTC CASSQGQSGAKNIQYF
TRBJ2-1 . . TRBV4-3 TGCGCCAGCAGCCAAGTATGGGCTTCCTACAATGAGCAGTTCTTC CASSQVWASYNEQFF
TRBJ2-7 . . TRBV2 TGTGCCAGCAGTGGGGGGGTTTTGAACGAGCAGTACTTC CASSGGVLNEQYF
TRBJ2-5 once . TRBV6-5 TGTGCCAGCAGTCGGAAGCCGGGACACCCAGGGACCCAGTACTTC CASSRKPGHPGTQYF
TRBJ1-5 . . TRBV5-6 TGTGCCAGCTCCGGGGGTGACAATCAGCCCCAGCATTTT CASSGGDNQPQHF
TRBJ1-1 . TRBD1 TRBV5-1 TGCGCCAGCAGCCCTATTGACAGGGGAGAAAACACTGAAGCTTTCTTT CASSPIDRGENTEAFF
TRBJ2-7 . TRBD1 TRBV6-5 TGTGCCAGCAGGCGGACAGGTGCCCTAGGCCTAGAGCAGTACTTC CASRRTGALGLEQYF
TRBJ1-4 . TRBD1 TRBV10-3 TGTGCCATCAGTACGGACAGGACAACTAATGAAAAACTGTTTTTT CAISTDRTTNEKLFF
TRBJ1-6 once . TRBV2 TGTGCCAGCTGCTGGGCCCGCAAAGATTCACCCCTCCACTTT CASCWARKDSPLHF
TRBJ2-7 . . TRBV7-9 TGTGCCAGCAGCTCAACAGGCGCGTCCTACGAGCAGTACTTC CASSSTGASYEQYF
TRBJ2-7 . . TRBV20-1 TGCAGTGCCCCGAGCACCTACGAGCAGTACTTC CSAPSTYEQYF
TRBJ1-1 . TRBD1 TRBV12-5 TGTGCTAGTGGTTTTCGACAGGGAGGAAACACTGAAGCTTTCTTT CASGFRQGGNTEAFF
TRBJ2-3 . TRBD2 TRBV7-2 TGTGCCAGCAGCTTAAGGCCGGGACTAGTCGAAAGAGATACGCAGTATTTT CASSLRPGLVERDTQYF
TRBJ2-3 . TRBD2 TRBV7-2 TGTGCCAGCAGCTTAGTGACTAGCGGGGGGCGCACAGATACGCAGTATTTT CASSLVTSGGRTDTQYF
TRBJ2-5 . TRBD1 TRBV7-8 TGTGCCAGCAGCCGGGACAGGCAAGAGACCCAGTACTTC CASSRDRQETQYF
TRBJ1-1 . . TRBV7-2 TGTGCCAGCAGCTTAGGCGCGGGCGGGGAGGACACTGAAGCTTTCTTT CASSLGAGGEDTEAFF
TRBJ2-2 . TRBD1 TRBV5-1 TGCGCCAGCGGGCGACAGGGGGGTACCGGGGAGCTGTTTTTT CASGRQGGTGELFF
TRBJ2-3 . . TRBV7-6 TGTGCCAGCAGCACCGGGGCGGGAAGCACAGATACGCAGTATTTT CASSTGAGSTDTQYF